These T cell receptor beta chains were read from a single sample in a study of response to subunit inactivated influenza vaccine. Each CDR3 protein gets one entry after TCRdb re-called the RT-PCR reads with MiXCR. The sample yields about 540,000 distinct CDR3 sequences, approximately 22% seen once. These data are also associated with another study on T cells expressing NK-cell markers.

The starting material was CD4+ T cells sorted from PBMCs, obtained 11 to 12 days after vaccination. These receptor sequences come from a man aged 45 to 65 who received an inactivated influenza vaccine. The CDR3 runs from the conserved cysteine through the conserved F or W. Each record gives: clone size, J gene, D gene, V gene, CDR3 DNA, CDR3 protein. D genes are given only for firm matches. Clone sizes are given selectively: once, few, many, or a class where the clone is expanded.

few,TRBJ1-1,TRBD1,TRBV19,TGTGCCAGTAGATCAGGGGGCACTGAAGCTTTCTTT,CASRSGGTEAFF
few,TRBJ2-5,NA,TRBV20-1,TGCAGTGCCAATACCGGGACCGTCCAAGAGACCCAGTACTTC,CSANTGTVQETQYF
few,TRBJ2-5,NA,TRBV5-1,TGCGCCAGCAGCTTGGCCCGGCAGCAAGAGACCCAGTACTTC,CASSLARQQETQYF
NA,TRBJ2-3,NA,TRBV2,TGTGCCAGCAGTGAAGAGGCCAGGGTGTCAGATACGCAGTATTTT,CASSEEARVSDTQYF
NA,TRBJ1-6,TRBD1,TRBV4-1,TGCGCCAGCAGCTTGGGACAGGGAAGCTCCTATAATTCACCCCTCCACTTT,CASSLGQGSSYNSPLHF
NA,TRBJ1-6,NA,TRBV11-1,TGTGCCAGCAGCGCCATGATCAGCGGGGGCAGATCCTATAATTCACCCCTCCACTTT,CASSAMISGGRSYNSPLHF
NA,TRBJ2-3,NA,TRBV10-3,TGTGCCATCAGGGGGACGCATGTGGCAGATACGCAGTATTTT,CAIRGTHVADTQYF
NA,TRBJ2-7,NA,TRBV4-2,TGTGCCAGCAGCCAAGATGGGCTTTACGAGCAGTACTTC,CASSQDGLYEQYF
NA,TRBJ2-2,NA,TRBV3-1,TGTGCCAGCAGCCGGCAGACGAACACCGGGGAGCTGTTTTTT,CASSRQTNTGELFF
NA,TRBJ2-7,TRBD1,TRBV5-1,TGCGCCAGCAGTGGAAGGGACAGGGGCCACGAGCAGTACTTC,CASSGRDRGHEQYF
NA,TRBJ1-1,NA,TRBV6-6,TGTGCCAGCACCCTCGGGGGGAACACTGAAGCTTTCTTT,CASTLGGNTEAFF
NA,TRBJ1-1,NA,TRBV10-3,TGTGCCATCAGCCGGAACTCGAACACTGAAGCTTTCTTT,CAISRNSNTEAFF
NA,TRBJ1-1,NA,TRBV6-2/TRBV6-3,TGTGCCAGCAGTTACGTGGGACGGTGGAACACTGAAGCTTTCTTT,CASSYVGRWNTEAFF
NA,TRBJ2-5,TRBD2,TRBV5-1,TGCGCCAGCAGCTTAGGTAGCGGGAGTGGAGAGACCCAGTACTTC,CASSLGSGSGETQYF
NA,TRBJ2-1,TRBD2,TRBV6-1,TGTGCCAGCAACCAACTAGCGGGGGGACATGAGCAGTTCTTC,CASNQLAGGHEQFF
NA,TRBJ2-1,NA,TRBV11-2,TGTGCCAGCAGCTTAGATGCTTCGGGGTACAATGAGCAGTTCTTC,CASSLDASGYNEQFF
NA,TRBJ2-1,TRBD2,TRBV5-1,TGCGCCAGCAGCCCAGGGACTAGCCTAAGCTACAATGAGCAGTTCTTC,CASSPGTSLSYNEQFF
NA,TRBJ2-1,NA,TRBV7-2,TGTGCCAGCAGCCAGGGGCTGGTTCATGAGCAGTTCTTC,CASSQGLVHEQFF
few,TRBJ2-3,NA,TRBV24-1,TGTGCCACCAGCGGCGACTCTTACACAGATACGCAGTATTTT,CATSGDSYTDTQYF
NA,TRBJ1-4,TRBD1,TRBV5-6,TGTGCCAGCAGCTTGGCCCTGGGACAGCGCAATGAAAAACTGTTTTTT,CASSLALGQRNEKLFF
many,TRBJ1-1,NA,TRBV18,TGCGCCAGCAGTCCCTCAGGGAACACTGAAGCTTTCTTT,CASSPSGNTEAFF
NA,TRBJ1-2,TRBD1,TRBV5-8,TGTGCCAGCACCCTGGCGGGGACAGTACGTGTGGAAGGCTACACCTTC,CASTLAGTVRVEGYTF
few,TRBJ2-7,TRBD1,TRBV6-2/TRBV6-3,TGTGCCAGCAGTTACCCGGGACAGGGGACCTACGACTACGAGCAGTACTTC,CASSYPGQGTYDYEQYF
few,TRBJ2-7,NA,TRBV5-1,TGCGCCAGCAGCGATGGACAGTCTCCCCTTAGCGAGCAGTACTTC,CASSDGQSPLSEQYF
NA,TRBJ2-3,TRBD1,TRBV10-3,TGTGCCATCAGGGGACAGGGTGGTGATACGCAGTATTTT,CAIRGQGGDTQYF
NA,TRBJ2-5,NA,TRBV11-2,TGTGCCAGCAGCTTAGGAGTGGCGGGGACCCAGTACTTC,CASSLGVAGTQYF
many,TRBJ2-7,NA,TRBV19,TGTGCCAGTAGCCAGACACCGAGCTACGAGCAGTACTTC,CASSQTPSYEQYF
NA,TRBJ1-5,NA,TRBV29-1,TGCAGCGTAACCGAAGGGGTCAATCAGCCCCAGCATTTT,CSVTEGVNQPQHF
NA,TRBJ2-3,TRBD2,TRBV29-1,TGCAGCGTTGCCAGGACTAGCCTTAGCACAGATACGCAGTATTTT,CSVARTSLSTDTQYF
NA,TRBJ1-4,NA,TRBV9,TGTGCCAGCAGCGTAGGGGAACGGGCAACTAATGAAAAACTGTTTTTT,CASSVGERATNEKLFF
NA,TRBJ2-3,NA,TRBV7-2,TGTGCCAGCAGCTTAGCGCGTACACGCAGAGGCACAGATACGCAGTATTTT,CASSLARTRRGTDTQYF